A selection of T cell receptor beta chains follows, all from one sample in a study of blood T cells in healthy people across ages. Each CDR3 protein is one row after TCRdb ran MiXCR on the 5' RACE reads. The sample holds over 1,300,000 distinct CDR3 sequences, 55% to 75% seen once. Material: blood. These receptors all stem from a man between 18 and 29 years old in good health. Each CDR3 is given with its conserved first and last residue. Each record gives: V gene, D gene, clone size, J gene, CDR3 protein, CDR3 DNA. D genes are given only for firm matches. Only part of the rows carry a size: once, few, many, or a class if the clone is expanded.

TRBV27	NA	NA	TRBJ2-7	CASSYSGEKSYEQYF	TGTGCCAGCAGCTACTCGGGTGAGAAATCCTACGAGCAGTACTTC
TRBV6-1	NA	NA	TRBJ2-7	CASQDSSADEQYF	TGTGCCAGCCAGGACAGCTCTGCCGACGAGCAGTACTTC
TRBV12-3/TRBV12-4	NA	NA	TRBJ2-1	CASSPFGWSSYNEQFF	TGTGCCAGCAGTCCCTTTGGGTGGAGCTCCTACAATGAGCAGTTCTTC
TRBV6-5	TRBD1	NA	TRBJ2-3	CASSYAPGQGMLTDTQYF	TGTGCCAGCAGTTACGCGCCGGGACAGGGTATGTTGACAGATACGCAGTATTTT
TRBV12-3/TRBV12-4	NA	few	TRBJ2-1	CASSPGTAVNEQFF	TGTGCCAGCAGTCCAGGGACTGCCGTTAATGAGCAGTTCTTC
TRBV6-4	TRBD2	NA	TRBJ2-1	CASSATSVGEQFF	TGTGCCAGCAGCGCGACTAGCGTCGGAGAGCAGTTCTTC
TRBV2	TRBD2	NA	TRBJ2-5	CASSVLAGGTLEETQYF	TGTGCCAGCAGCGTACTAGCGGGAGGCACCTTAGAAGAGACCCAGTACTTC
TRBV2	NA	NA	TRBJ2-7	CASFSVGGGSYEQYF	TGTGCCAGCTTTTCAGTGGGAGGTGGGTCCTACGAGCAGTACTTC
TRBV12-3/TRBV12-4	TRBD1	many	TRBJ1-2	CASQGRGQGVEGYTF	TGTGCCAGCCAGGGGCGCGGGCAGGGGGTCGAAGGCTACACCTTC
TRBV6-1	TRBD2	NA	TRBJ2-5	CASSEAAGAPTRGQYF	TGTGCCAGCAGTGAAGCGGCGGGAGCACCGACGCGGGGCCAGTACTTC
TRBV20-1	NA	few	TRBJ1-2	CSAPDSSNYGYTF	TGCAGTGCCCCGGACAGCTCTAACTATGGCTACACCTTC
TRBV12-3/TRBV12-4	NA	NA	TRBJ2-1	CASSFEGGTQEQFF	TGTGCCAGCAGTTTTGAGGGAGGCACCCAGGAGCAGTTCTTC
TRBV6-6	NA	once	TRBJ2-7	CASSHTYNEQYF	TGTGCCAGCAGTCACACCTACAATGAGCAGTACTTC
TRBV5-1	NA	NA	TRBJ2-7	CASSPQLNSYEQYF	TGCGCCAGCAGCCCGCAATTGAACTCCTACGAGCAGTACTTC
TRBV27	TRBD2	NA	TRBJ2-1	CASSRLPLAGGYNEQFF	TGTGCCAGCAGTCGACTCCCCCTAGCGGGGGGGTACAATGAGCAGTTCTTC
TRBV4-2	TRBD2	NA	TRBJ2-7	CASSRPGLVYEQYF	TGTGCCAGCAGCCGACCGGGACTAGTTTACGAGCAGTACTTC
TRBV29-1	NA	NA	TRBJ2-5	CSVAPGAQETQYF	TGCAGCGTTGCCCCGGGGGCCCAAGAGACCCAGTACTTC
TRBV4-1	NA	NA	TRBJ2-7	CASSQVNLREQYF	TGCGCCAGCAGCCAAGTAAATCTTCGCGAGCAGTACTTC
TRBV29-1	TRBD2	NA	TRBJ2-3	CSVLGAGGGTDTQYF	TGCAGCGTCCTCGGCGCGGGAGGCGGAACAGATACGCAGTATTTT
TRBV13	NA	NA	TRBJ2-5	CASSLTAAAYQETQYF	TGTGCCAGCAGCTTAACGGCAGCGGCCTACCAAGAGACCCAGTACTTC
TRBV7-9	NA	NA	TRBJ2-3	CASSLIQVFTDTQYF	TGTGCCAGCAGCTTGATACAGGTTTTCACAGATACGCAGTATTTT
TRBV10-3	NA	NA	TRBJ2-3	CAISGNRVGTDTQYF	TGTGCCATCAGTGGCAACAGGGTAGGCACAGATACGCAGTATTTT
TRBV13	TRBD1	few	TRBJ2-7	CASSSIQGTPYEQYF	TGTGCCAGCAGCTCTATACAGGGGACCCCCTACGAGCAGTACTTC
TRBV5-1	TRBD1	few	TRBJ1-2	CASSPIRGRSGFLFNGYTF	TGCGCCAGCAGCCCAATCAGGGGGCGTTCGGGTTTCTTGTTTAATGGCTACACCTTC
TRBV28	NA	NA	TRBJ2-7	CASRSLDTSYEQYF	TGTGCCAGCAGGTCCCTCGACACTTCCTACGAGCAGTACTTC
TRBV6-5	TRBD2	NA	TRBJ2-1	CASSYSKGSGGPRTGNEQFF	TGTGCCAGCAGTTACTCGAAGGGTAGCGGGGGACCCCGTACTGGCAATGAGCAGTTCTTC
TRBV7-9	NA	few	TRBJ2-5	CASSLRRDQKTQYF	TGTGCCAGCAGCTTAAGGAGGGATCAGAAGACCCAGTACTTC
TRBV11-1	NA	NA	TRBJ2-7	CASSLSTTYEQYF	TGTGCCAGCAGCTTATCGACGACCTACGAGCAGTACTTC
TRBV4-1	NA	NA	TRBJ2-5	CATSRQAQETQYF	TGCGCCACATCCCGGCAGGCGCAAGAGACCCAGTACTTC
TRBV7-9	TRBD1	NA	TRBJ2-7	CASSHRDRVSEQYF	TGTGCCAGCAGCCATAGGGACAGGGTTTCCGAGCAGTACTTC
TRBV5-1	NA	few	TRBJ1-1	CASSRTVANTEAFF	TGCGCCAGCAGCCGTACGGTCGCGAACACTGAAGCTTTCTTT
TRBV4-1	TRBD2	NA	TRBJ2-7	CASSLTSGGSSEQYF	TGCGCCAGCAGCCTTACTAGCGGGGGCTCCTCCGAGCAGTACTTC
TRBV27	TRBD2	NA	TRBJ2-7	CASRPLAGSGEQYF	TGTGCCAGCAGACCCTTAGCGGGCTCGGGCGAGCAGTACTTC
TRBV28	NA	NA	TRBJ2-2	CASSLASNTGELFF	TGTGCCAGCAGTCTGGCATCGAACACCGGGGAGCTGTTTTTT
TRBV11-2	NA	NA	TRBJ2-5	CASSLRPGKETQYF	TGTGCCAGCAGCTTAAGGCCGGGTAAAGAGACCCAGTACTTC
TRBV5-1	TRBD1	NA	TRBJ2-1	CASSGGTGMFPLANEQFF	TGCGCCAGCAGCGGTGGGACAGGGATGTTTCCCCTAGCTAATGAGCAGTTCTTC
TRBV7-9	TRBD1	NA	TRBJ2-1	CASTKTGGAVNEQFF	TGTGCCAGCACCAAAACAGGGGGCGCCGTGAATGAGCAGTTCTTC
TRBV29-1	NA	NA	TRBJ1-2	CSVVADPYGYTF	TGCAGCGTTGTAGCGGATCCCTATGGCTACACCTTC
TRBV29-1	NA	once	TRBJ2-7	CSVVVGGLGEQYF	TGCAGCGTTGTAGTAGGGGGATTGGGGGAGCAGTACTTC
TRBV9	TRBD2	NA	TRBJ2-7	CASSVDSLAATYEQYF	TGTGCCAGCAGCGTAGATTCACTAGCGGCAACCTACGAGCAGTACTTC
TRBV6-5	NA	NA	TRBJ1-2	CASSPGTYYGYTF	TGTGCCAGCAGTCCCGGGACTTACTATGGCTACACCTTC
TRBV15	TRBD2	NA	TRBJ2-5	CATSRDRASGRGNEQYF	TGTGCCACCAGCAGAGATCGGGCTAGCGGGAGGGGAAATGAGCAGTACTTC
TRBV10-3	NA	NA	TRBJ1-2	CAISDGTSSYGYTF	TGTGCCATCAGTGATGGGACGTCGAGCTATGGCTACACCTTC
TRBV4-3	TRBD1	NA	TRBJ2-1	CASSQDEAAGQVPQFF	TGCGCCAGCAGCCAAGATGAGGCGGCGGGACAGGTGCCCCAGTTCTTC
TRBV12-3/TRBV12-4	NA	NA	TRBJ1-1	CASSLTGHLNTEAFF	TGTGCCAGCAGTTTAACGGGACACTTGAACACTGAAGCTTTCTTT
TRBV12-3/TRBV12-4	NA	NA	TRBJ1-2	CASSLLWNGYTF	TGTGCCAGCAGTTTACTGTGGAATGGCTACACCTTC
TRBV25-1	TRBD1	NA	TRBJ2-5	CASSAYRGVGETQYF	TGTGCCAGCAGTGCGTACAGGGGTGTAGGGGAGACCCAGTACTTC
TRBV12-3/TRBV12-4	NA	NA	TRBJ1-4	CASSLVATENEKLFF	TGTGCCAGCAGTTTGGTGGCAACAGAGAATGAAAAACTGTTTTTT
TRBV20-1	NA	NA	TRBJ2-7	CSAGAVSYNEQYF	TGCAGTGCTGGGGCAGTCTCCTACAATGAGCAGTACTTC
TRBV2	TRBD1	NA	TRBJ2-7	CASKQQGADYEQYF	TGTGCCAGCAAGCAACAGGGGGCGGATTACGAGCAGTACTTC
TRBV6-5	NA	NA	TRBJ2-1	CASSYSRLVNYNEQFF	TGTGCCAGCAGTTACTCGAGGCTAGTAAACTACAATGAGCAGTTCTTC
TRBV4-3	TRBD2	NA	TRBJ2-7	CASMLLTSGGPGSYEQYF	TGCGCCAGCATGCTACTGACTAGCGGGGGTCCCGGCTCCTACGAGCAGTACTTC